This T cell receptor (beta chain) comes out of a study of graft-versus-host responses after intestinal transplantation. Findings and limits, study-wide: Association was observed between peak circulating GvH clone levels and early post-transplant HvG declines.

A remark on this clone: Its cognate antigen is unknown.

Libraries were prepared by immunoSEQ multiplex PCR; TCRdb keeps only in-frame clonotypes and omits some of them. Of some 23,000 clones listed, approximately 95% are singletons. Sequences were derived from PBMCs, sampled 156 days after intestinal transplant. This TCR was recovered from a human patient who received an intestinal transplant, so some T cells may come from the graft donor.

The CDR3 here is CASSATGWETQYF. DNA for the CDR3: TGCGCCAGCAGCGCGACAGGGTGGGAGACCCAGTACTTC. This chain joins TRBV5-1 and TRBJ2-5; TRBD1 agrees at 7 bases. The CDR3 extends over 13 amino acids. The V and J ends lost 4 bases and 5 bases, in that order; junction bases with no gene match: 5. The germline V gene encodes CDR1 SGHRS and CDR2 YFSETQ. Complete variable domain (other parts from reference TRBV5-1 and TRBJ2-5): KAGVTQTPRYLIKTRGQQVTLSCSPISGHRSVSWYQQTPGQGLQFLFEYFSETQRNKGNFPGRFSGRQFSNSRSEMNVSTLELGDSALYLCASSATGWETQYFGPGTRLLVL.